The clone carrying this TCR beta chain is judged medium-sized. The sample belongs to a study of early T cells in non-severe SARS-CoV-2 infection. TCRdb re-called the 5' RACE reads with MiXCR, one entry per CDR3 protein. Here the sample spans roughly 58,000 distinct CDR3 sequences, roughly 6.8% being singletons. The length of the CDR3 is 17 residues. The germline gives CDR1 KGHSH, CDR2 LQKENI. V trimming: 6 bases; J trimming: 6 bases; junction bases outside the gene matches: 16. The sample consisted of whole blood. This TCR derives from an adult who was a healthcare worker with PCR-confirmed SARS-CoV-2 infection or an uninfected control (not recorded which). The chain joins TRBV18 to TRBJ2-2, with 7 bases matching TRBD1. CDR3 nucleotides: TGTGCCAGCTCGCCAGACTTGGGACAGATGGTCGCCGGGGAGCTGTTTTTT. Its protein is CASSPDLGQMVAGELFF.